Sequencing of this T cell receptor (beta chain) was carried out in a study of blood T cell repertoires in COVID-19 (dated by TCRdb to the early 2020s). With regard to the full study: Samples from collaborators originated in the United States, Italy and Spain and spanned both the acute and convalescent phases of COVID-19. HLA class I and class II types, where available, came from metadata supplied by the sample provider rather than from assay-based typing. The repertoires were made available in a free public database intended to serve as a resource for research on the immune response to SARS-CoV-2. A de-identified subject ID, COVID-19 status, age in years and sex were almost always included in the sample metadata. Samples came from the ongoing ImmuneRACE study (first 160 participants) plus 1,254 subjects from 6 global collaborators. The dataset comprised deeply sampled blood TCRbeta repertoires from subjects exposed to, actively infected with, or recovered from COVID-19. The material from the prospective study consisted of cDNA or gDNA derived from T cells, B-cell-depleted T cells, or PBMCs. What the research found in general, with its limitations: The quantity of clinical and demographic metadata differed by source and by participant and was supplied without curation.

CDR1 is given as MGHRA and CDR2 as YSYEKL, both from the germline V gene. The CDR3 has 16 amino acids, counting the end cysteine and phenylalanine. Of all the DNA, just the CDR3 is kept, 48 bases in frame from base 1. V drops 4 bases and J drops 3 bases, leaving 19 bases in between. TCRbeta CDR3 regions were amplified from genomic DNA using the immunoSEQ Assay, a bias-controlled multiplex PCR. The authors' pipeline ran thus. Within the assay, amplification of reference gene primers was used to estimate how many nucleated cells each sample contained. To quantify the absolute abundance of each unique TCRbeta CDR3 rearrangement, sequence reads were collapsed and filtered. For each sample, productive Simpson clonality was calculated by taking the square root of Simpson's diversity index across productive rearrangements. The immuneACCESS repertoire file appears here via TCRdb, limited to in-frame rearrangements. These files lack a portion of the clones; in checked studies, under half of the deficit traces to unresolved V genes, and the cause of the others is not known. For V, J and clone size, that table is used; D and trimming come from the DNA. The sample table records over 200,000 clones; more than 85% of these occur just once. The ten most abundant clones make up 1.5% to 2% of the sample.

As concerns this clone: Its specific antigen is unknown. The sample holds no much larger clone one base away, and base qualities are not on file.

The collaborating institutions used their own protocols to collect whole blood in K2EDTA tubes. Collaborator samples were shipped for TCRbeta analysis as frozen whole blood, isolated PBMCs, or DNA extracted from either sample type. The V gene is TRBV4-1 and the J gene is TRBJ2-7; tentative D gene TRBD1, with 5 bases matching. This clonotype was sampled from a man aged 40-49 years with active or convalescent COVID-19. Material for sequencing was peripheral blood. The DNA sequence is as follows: TGCGCCAGCAGCCCATTAGGGGTTAGGGGTTTCTACGAGCAGTACTTC. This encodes CASSPLGVRGFYEQYF.